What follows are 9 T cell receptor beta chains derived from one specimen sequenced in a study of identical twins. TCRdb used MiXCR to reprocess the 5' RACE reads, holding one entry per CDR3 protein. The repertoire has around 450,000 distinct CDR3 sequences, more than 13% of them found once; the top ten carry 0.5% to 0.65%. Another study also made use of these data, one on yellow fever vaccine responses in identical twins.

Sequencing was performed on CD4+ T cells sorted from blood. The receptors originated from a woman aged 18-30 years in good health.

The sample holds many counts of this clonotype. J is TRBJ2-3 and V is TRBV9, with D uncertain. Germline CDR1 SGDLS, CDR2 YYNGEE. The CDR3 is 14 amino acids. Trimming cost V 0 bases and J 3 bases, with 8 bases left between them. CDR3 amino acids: CASSVATGTDTQYF. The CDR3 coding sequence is TGTGCCAGCAGCGTAGCGACTGGAACAGATACGCAGTATTTT.

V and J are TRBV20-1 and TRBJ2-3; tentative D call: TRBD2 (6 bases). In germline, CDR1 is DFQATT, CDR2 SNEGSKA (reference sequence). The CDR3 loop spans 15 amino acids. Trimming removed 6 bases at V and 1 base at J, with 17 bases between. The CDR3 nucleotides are TGCAGTGCCCCCGGAGGGACCGACCGCACAGATACGCAGTATTTT. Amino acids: CSAPGGTDRTDTQYF.

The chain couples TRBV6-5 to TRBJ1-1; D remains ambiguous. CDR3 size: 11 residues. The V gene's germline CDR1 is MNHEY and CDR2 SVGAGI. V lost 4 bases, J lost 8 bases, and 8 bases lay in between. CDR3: CASSLWPEAFF. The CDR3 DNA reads TGTGCCAGCAGTTTATGGCCCGAAGCTTTCTTT.

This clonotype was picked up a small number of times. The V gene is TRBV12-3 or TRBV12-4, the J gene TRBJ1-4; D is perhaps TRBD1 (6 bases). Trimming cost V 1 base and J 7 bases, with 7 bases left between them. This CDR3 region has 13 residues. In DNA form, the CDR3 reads TGTGCCAGCAGTTTAGGGGGGGCTGAAAAACTGTTTTTT. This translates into CASSLGGAEKLFF.

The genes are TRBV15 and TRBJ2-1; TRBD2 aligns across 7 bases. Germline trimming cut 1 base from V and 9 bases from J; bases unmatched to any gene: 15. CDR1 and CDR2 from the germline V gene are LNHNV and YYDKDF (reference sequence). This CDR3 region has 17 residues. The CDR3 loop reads CATSRVVRGMTSGEQFF. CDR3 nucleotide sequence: TGTGCCACCAGCAGAGTTGTGCGGGGGATGACTTCAGGTGAGCAGTTCTTC.

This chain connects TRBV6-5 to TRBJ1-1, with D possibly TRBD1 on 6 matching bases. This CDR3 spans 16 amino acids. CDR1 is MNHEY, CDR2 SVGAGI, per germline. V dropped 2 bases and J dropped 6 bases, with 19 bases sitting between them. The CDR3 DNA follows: TGTGCCAGCAGTTACCCGAGTGGTCAGGGGACCGCTGAAGCTTTCTTT. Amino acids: CASSYPSGQGTAEAFF.

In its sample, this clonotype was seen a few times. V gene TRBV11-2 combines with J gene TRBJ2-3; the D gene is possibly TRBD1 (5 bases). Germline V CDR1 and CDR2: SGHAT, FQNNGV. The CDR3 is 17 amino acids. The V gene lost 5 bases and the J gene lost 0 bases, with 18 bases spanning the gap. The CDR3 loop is CASSPRGTALSTDTQYF. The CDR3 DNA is TGTGCCAGCAGCCCTAGGGGTACCGCGCTAAGCACAGATACGCAGTATTTT.

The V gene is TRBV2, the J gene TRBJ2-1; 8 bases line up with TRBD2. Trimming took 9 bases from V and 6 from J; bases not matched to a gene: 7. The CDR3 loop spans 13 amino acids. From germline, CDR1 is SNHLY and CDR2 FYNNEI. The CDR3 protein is CARSGLVGNEQFF. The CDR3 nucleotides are TGTGCCAGATCGGGACTAGTAGGCAATGAGCAGTTCTTC.

The CDR3 region has the DNA TGTGCCAGCGGGAGGGACTTGGTGGATTATGGCTACACCTTC. Amino acid sequence: CASGRDLVDYGYTF. The V call is TRBV12-3 or TRBV12-4, the J call TRBJ1-2; a possible D gene is TRBD1 (5 bases). Trimming removed 8 bases at V and 5 bases at J, with 18 bases between. The CDR3 has 14 residues.